This T cell receptor beta chain was captured in a study of beta chain features in type 1 diabetes. The overall study: Taken together, all samples contributed around 100 million examined sorted cells.

Findings and caveats of the study: Moderate but significant shortening of TCRB CDR3s was recorded in all four CD4+ subsets from Type 1 diabetes patients.

This clone has more than one count but fewer than ten. Its antigen is unknown. Expressed TCRB transcripts were sequenced after all isolated RNA was converted to cDNA. The assay was immunoSEQ multiplex PCR, and TCRdb's table has in-frame clones only and misses some. The sample consists of roughly 250,000 clones, about a fifth of them appearing once. V lost 7 bases to trimming and J lost 7 bases, with 17 bases between them. The germline V gene has CDR1 SGHRS and CDR2 YFSETQ. CDR3 length: 13 residues. CD45RO/CCR7/CD25/CD127/CD95/CD27 separated CD4+ naive, central memory, regulatory and stem cell-like memory cells by sorting.

Material for sequencing was naive CD4+ T cells from blood. The chain employs TRBV5-1 and TRBJ1-1, with a tentative D call TRBD1 (5 bases). This sequence was found in a woman aged 40 to 50 with type 1 diabetes. In nucleotides, the CDR3 is TGCGCCAGCCGGGGACTGCAAACTGGTGAAGCTTTCTTT. Protein: CASRGLQTGEAFF.